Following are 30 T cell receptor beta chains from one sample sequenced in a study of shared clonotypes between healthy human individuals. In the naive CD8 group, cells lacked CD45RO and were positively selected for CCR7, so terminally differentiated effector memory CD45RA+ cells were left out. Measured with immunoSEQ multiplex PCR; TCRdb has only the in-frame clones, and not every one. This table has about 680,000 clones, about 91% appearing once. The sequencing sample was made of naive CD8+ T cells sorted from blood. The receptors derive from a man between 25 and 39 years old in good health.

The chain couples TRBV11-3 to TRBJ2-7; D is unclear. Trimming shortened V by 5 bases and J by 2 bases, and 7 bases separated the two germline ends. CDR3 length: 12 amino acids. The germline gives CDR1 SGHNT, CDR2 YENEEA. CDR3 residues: CASSHTAYEQYF. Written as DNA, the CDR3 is TGTGCCAGCAGCCATACAGCCTACGAGCAGTACTTC.

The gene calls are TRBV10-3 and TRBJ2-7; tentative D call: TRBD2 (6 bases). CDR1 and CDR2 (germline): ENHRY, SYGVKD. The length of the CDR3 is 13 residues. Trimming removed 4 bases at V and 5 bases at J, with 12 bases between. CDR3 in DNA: TGTGCCATCAGTGTCACGGGAGAGGACGAGCAGTACTTC. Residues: CAISVTGEDEQYF.

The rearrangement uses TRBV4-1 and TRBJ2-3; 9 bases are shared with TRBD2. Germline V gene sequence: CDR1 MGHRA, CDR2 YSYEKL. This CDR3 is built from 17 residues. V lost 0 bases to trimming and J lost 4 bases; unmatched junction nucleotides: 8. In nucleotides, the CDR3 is TGCGCCAGCAGCCAAGATCTCGGCGGGAGGGTCCCAGATACGCAGTATTTT. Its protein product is CASSQDLGGRVPDTQYF.

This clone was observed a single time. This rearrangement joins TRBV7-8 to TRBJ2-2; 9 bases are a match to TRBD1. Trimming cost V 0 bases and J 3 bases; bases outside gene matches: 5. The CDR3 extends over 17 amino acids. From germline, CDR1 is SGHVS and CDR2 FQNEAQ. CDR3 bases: TGTGCCAGCAGCTTAGCGGGGACAGGGTCATACACCGGGGAGCTGTTTTTT. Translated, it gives CASSLAGTGSYTGELFF.

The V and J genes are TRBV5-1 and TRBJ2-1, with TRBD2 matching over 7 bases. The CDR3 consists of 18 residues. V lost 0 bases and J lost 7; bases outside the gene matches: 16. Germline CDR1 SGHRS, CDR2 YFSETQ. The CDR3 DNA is TGCGCCAGCAGCTTGGCCGAAAGGACTAGGGTAGGCGGAAATGAGCAGTTCTTC. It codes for CASSLAERTRVGGNEQFF.

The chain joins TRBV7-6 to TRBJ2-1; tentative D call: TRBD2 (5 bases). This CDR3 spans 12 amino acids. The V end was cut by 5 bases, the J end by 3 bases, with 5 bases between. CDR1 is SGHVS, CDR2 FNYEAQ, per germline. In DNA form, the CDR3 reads TGTGCCAGCAGCCGGGGCTACAATGAGCAGTTCTTC. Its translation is CASSRGYNEQFF.

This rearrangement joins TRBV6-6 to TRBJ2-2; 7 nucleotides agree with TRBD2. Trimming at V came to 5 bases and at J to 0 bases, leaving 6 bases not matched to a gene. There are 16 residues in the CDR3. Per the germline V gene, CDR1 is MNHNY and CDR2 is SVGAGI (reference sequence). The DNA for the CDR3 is TGTGCCAGCAGTAATCGGGAGGCTACGAACACCGGGGAGCTGTTTTTT. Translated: CASSNREATNTGELFF.

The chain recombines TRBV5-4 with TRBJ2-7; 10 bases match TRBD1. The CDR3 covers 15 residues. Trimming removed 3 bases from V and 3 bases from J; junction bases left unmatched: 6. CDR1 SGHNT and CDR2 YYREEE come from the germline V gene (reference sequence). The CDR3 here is CASSSGTGVGYEQYF. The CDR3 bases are TGTGCCAGCAGCTCCGGGACAGGGGTGGGCTACGAGCAGTACTTC.

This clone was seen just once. The CDR3 loop is CASSPVPGTRAQYF. The CDR3, as DNA: TGTGCCAGCAGCCCCGTCCCCGGGACCCGGGCTCAGTACTTC. The chain is built from TRBV11-1 and TRBJ2-5; D is possibly TRBD1 or TRBD2 (5 bases each). The CDR3 contains 14 residues. V lost 5 bases and J 11 bases, leaving 21 bases between the germline ends. CDR1 and CDR2 from the germline V gene are SGHAT and FQDESV (reference sequence).

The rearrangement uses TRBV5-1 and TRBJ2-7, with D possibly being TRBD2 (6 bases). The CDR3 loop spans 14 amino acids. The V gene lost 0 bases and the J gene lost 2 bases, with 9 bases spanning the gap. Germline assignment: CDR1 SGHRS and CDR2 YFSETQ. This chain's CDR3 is CASSLDSSAYEQYF. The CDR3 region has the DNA TGCGCCAGCAGCTTGGATTCTAGCGCCTACGAGCAGTACTTC.

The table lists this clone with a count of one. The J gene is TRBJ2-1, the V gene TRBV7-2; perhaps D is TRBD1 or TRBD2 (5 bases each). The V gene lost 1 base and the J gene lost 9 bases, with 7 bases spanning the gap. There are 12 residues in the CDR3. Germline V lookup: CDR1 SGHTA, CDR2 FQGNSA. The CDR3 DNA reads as TGTGCCAGCAGCTTAGGGGGGAGTGAGCAGTTCTTC. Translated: CASSLGGSEQFF.

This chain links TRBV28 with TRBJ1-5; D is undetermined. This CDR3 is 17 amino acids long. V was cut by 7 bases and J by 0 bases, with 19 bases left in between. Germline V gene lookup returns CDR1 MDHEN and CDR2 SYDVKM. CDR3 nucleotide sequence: TGTGCCAGCACTCCCTTAGGACCGGACTATAGCAATCAGCCCCAGCATTTT. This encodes CASTPLGPDYSNQPQHF.

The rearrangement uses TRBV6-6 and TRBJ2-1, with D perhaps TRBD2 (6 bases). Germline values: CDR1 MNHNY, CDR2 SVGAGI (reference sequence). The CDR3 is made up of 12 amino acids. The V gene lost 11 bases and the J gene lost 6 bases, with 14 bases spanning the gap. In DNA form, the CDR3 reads TGTGCCGTCCGGGTGGGGGGCAATGAGCAGTTCTTC. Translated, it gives CAVRVGGNEQFF.

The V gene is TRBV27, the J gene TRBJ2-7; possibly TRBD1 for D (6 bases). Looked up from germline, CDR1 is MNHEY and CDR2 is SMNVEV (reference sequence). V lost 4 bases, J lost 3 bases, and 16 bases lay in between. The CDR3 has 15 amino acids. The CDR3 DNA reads TGTGCCAGCAGTTCTCACAGGGTTGGGGACTACGAGCAGTACTTC. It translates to CASSSHRVGDYEQYF.

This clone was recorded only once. CDR3 residues: CASSGYRDSVFGSYGYTF. CDR3 nucleotide sequence: TGTGCCAGCAGTGGATACCGGGACAGCGTCTTCGGTAGCTATGGCTACACCTTC. The J gene is TRBJ1-2, the V gene TRBV6-1; TRBD1 matches at 7 bases. The germline gives CDR1 MNHNS, CDR2 SASEGT. The length of the CDR3 is 18 residues. The V gene end was trimmed by 4 bases and the J gene end by 4 bases; junction bases not matched to a gene: 18.

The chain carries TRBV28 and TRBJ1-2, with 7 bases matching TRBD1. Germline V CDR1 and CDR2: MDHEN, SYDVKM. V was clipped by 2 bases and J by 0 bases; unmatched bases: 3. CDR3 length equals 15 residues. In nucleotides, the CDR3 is TGTGCCAGCAGTTTACTGGGACAGACTAACTATGGCTACACCTTC. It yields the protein CASSLLGQTNYGYTF.

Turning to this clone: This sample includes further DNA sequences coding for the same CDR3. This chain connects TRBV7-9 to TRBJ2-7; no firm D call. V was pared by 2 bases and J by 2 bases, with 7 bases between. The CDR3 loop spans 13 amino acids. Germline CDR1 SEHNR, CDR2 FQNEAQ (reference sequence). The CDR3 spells CASSLLGTYEQYF. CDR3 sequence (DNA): TGTGCCAGCAGCTTACTGGGAACCTACGAGCAGTACTTC.

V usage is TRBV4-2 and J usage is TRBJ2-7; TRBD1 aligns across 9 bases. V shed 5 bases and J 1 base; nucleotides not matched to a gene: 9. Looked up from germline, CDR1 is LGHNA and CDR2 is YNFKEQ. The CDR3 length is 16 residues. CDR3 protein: CASSGETGTGSYEQYF. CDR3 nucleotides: TGTGCCAGCAGCGGAGAGACCGGGACAGGGTCCTACGAGCAGTACTTC.

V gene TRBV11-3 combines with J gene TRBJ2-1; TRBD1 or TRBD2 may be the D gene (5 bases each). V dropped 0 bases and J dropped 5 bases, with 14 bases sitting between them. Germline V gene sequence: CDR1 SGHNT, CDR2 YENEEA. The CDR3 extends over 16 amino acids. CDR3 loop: CASSLDLLGVDNEQFF. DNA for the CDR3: TGTGCCAGCAGCTTAGATCTTCTGGGGGTAGACAATGAGCAGTTCTTC.

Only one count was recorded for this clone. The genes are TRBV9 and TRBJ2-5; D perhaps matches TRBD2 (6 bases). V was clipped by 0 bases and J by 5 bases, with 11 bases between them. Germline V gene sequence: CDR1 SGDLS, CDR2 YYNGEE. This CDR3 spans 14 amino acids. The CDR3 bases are TGTGCCAGCAGCGTAGGCGGGGATGTGGAGACCCAGTACTTC. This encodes CASSVGGDVETQYF.

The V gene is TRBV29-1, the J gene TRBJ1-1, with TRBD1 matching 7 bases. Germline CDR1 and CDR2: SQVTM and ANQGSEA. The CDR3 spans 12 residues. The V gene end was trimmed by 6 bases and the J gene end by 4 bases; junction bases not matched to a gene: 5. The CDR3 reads CSVHRGVTEAFF. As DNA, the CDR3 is TGCAGCGTACACAGGGGCGTCACTGAAGCTTTCTTT.

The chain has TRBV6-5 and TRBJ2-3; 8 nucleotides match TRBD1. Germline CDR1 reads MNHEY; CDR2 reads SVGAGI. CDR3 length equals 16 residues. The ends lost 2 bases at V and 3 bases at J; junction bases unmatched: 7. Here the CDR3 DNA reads TGTGCCAGCAGTTACGCAGGGGGCACGACGACAGATACGCAGTATTTT. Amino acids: CASSYAGGTTTDTQYF.

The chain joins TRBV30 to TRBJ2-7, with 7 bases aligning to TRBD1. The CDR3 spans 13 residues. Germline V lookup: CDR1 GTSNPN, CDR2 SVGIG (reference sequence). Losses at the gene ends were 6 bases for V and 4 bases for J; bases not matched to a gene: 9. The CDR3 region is CACEQGTRYEQYF. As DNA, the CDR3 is TGTGCCTGCGAACAGGGGACCCGGTACGAGCAGTACTTC.

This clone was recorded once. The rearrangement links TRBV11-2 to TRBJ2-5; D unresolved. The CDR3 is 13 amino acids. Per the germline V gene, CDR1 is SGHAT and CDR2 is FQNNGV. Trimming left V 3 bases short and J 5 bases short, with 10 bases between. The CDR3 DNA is TGTGCCAGCAGCTTTTTCCCGGGTGAGACCCAGTACTTC. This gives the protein CASSFFPGETQYF.

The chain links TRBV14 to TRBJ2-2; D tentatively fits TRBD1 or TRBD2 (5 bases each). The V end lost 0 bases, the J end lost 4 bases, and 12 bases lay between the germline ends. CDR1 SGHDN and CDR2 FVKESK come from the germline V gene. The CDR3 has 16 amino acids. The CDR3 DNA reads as TGTGCCAGCAGCCAAGATGAGGGGTATGGCACCGGGGAGCTGTTTTTT. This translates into CASSQDEGYGTGELFF. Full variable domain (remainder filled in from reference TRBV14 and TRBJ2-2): EAGVTQFPSHSVIEKGQTVTLRCDPISGHDNLYWYRRVMGKEIKFLLHFVKESKQDESGMPNNRFLAERTGGTYSTLKVQPAELEDSGVYFCASSQDEGYGTGELFFGEGSRLTVL.

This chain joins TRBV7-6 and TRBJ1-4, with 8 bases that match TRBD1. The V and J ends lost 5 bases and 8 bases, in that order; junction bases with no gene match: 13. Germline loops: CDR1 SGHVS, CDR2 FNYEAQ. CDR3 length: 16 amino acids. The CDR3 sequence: CASSPSRTGSKEKLFF. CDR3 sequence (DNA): TGTGCCAGCAGCCCCAGCCGGACAGGGAGTAAAGAAAAACTGTTTTTT.

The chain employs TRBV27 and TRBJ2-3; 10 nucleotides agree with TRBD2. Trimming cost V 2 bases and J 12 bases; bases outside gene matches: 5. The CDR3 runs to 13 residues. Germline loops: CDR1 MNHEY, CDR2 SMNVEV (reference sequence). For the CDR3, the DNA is TGTGCCAGCAGTTTACAGCGGGAGGGTTTACAGTATTTT. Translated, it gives CASSLQREGLQYF.

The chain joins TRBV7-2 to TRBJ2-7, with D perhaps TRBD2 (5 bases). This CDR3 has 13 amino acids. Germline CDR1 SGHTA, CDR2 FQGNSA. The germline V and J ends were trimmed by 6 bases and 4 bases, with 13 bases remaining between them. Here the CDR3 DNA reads TGTGCCAGCAGTTATAACCGGGGATACGAGCAGTACTTC. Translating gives CASSYNRGYEQYF.

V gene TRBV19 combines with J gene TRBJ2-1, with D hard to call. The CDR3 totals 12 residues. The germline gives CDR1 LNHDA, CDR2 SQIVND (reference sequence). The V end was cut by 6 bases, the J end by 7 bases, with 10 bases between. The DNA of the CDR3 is TGTGCCAGTAGCCCCCGGAGTAATGAGCAGTTCTTC. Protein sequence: CASSPRSNEQFF.

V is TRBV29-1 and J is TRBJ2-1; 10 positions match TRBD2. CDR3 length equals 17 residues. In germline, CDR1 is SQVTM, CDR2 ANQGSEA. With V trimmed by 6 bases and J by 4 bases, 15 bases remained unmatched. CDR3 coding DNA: TGCAGCGTAGCGGGAGGGCAAAATTTTGTGTCTTACAATGAGCAGTTCTTC. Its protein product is CSVAGGQNFVSYNEQFF.